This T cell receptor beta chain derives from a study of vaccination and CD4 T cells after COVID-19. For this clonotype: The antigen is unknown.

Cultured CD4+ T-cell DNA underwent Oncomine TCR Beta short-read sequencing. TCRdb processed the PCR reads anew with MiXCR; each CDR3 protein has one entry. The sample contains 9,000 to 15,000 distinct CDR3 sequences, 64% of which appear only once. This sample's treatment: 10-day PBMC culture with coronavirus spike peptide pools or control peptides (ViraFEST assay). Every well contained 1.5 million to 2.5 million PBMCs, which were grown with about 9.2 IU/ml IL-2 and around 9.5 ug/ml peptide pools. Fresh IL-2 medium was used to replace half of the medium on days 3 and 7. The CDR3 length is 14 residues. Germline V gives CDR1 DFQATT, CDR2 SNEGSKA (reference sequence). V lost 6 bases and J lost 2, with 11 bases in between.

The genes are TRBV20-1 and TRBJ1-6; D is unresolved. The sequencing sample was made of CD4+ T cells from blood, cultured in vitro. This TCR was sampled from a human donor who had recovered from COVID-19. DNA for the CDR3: TGCAGTGCACGTGACACCACCTATAATTCACCCCTCCACTTT. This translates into CSARDTTYNSPLHF.